Presented here are 3 T cell receptor beta chains from one specimen sequenced in a study of control samples from healthy donors and cancer patients. Using immunoSEQ multiplex PCR, the repertoire was profiled, and TCRdb retains in-frame clones only, with some absent. The sample lists 50,000 or so clones; roughly 80% were seen once. The specimen was blood. Every receptor here comes from a man between 65 and 85 years old in good health.

The chain couples TRBV3-1 (or the pseudogene TRBV3-2) to TRBJ2-5; possible D gene TRBD2, 6 bases. The CDR3 is 14 residues long. V dropped 5 bases and J dropped 1 base, with 11 bases sitting between them. CDR1 is LGHDT, CDR2 YNNKEL, per germline (reference sequence). CDR3 sequence: CASSGTGGQETQYF. DNA of the CDR3: TGTGCCAGCAGCGGGACTGGAGGCCAAGAGACCCAGTACTTC.

The chain recombines TRBV28 with TRBJ1-5; D gene uncertain. This CDR3 has 12 residues. Looked up from germline, CDR1 is MDHEN and CDR2 is SYDVKM. The V gene lost 6 bases and the J gene lost 0 bases, with 3 bases spanning the gap. DNA of the CDR3: TGTGCCAGCAGGAATAGCAATCAGCCCCAGCATTTT. Translation gives CASRNSNQPQHF.

The V call is TRBV28, the J call TRBJ2-1, with D tentatively TRBD1 or TRBD2 (6 bases each). There are 13 residues in the CDR3. The germline V and J ends were trimmed by 10 bases and 6 bases, with 16 bases remaining between them. Germline CDR1 MDHEN, CDR2 SYDVKM. CDR3 bases: TGTGCCACCAGGGGCCCCGGGGGCAATGAGCAGTTCTTC. This codes for CATRGPGGNEQFF.